This T cell receptor beta chain was sequenced during a study of cytomegalovirus exposure and HLA in healthy donors. While the first cohort had about 610 subjects, the donors belonged to the separate validation cohort of about 110 subjects. The CDR3 covers 14 residues. The germline V and J ends were trimmed by 1 base and 5 bases, with 11 bases remaining between them. Germline V gene lookup returns CDR1 KGHSH and CDR2 LQKENI. Using immunoSEQ multiplex PCR, the repertoire was profiled, and TCRdb retains in-frame clones only, with some absent. This sample has some 71,000 clones; 94% occur once, and the top ten carry under 1.3%.

This chain joins TRBV18 and TRBJ1-1, with D hard to call. The clonotype originates from a woman aged 18-29 years in good health and CMV-seronegative. Sequences were obtained from PBMCs. CDR3 amino acids: CASSPQGEGTEAFF. CDR3 DNA sequence: TGTGCCAGCTCACCACAGGGTGAGGGAACTGAAGCTTTCTTT.